Presented here are 7 T cell receptor beta chains from one specimen sequenced in a study of blood T cell repertoires in COVID-19. The method was immunoSEQ multiplex PCR; TCRdb's version includes in-frame clones alone and lacks a portion of them. The sample has over 110,000 clones, roughly 80% seen once. Sequencing used peripheral blood. These TCRs come from a man aged 70 or older who had recovered from COVID-19.

This chain uses TRBV7-2 with TRBJ2-4; D is perhaps TRBD1 (6 bases). There are 15 residues in the CDR3. V was clipped by 5 bases and J by 6 bases, with 17 bases between them. The germline V gene encodes CDR1 SGHTA and CDR2 FQGNSA. The CDR3 sequence is CASSPHRGQANIQYF. CDR3 DNA: TGTGCCAGCAGCCCACATAGGGGACAAGCAAACATTCAGTACTTC.

The J gene is TRBJ1-5, the V gene TRBV2, with 9 bases matching TRBD1. The germline V gene has CDR1 SNHLY and CDR2 FYNNEI. Trimming removed 6 bases from V and 3 bases from J; junction bases left unmatched: 6. This CDR3 has 15 amino acids. The CDR3 coding sequence is TGTGCCAGCAGGACAGGGGGAAAGACCAATCAGCCCCAGCATTTT. This encodes CASRTGGKTNQPQHF. Combining the CDR3 with reference TRBV2 and TRBJ1-5 gives the whole variable domain EPEVTQTPSHQVTQMGQEVILRCVPISNHLYFYWYRQILGQKVEFLVSFYNNEISEKSEIFDDQFSVERPDGSNFTLKIRSTKLEDSAMYFCASRTGGKTNQPQHFGDGTRLSIL.

V gene TRBV10-1 combines with J gene TRBJ2-3, with 9 bases aligning to TRBD2. The length of the CDR3 is 17 residues. The V and J ends lost 0 bases and 5 bases, in that order; junction bases with no gene match: 9. Germline V gene data show CDR1 as WNHNN and CDR2 as SYGVQD (reference sequence). The CDR3 reads CASSESGSGRMGDTQYF. The CDR3 DNA reads TGCGCCAGCAGTGAGTCGGGTAGCGGGAGAATGGGAGATACGCAGTATTTT.

The V gene is TRBV18, the J gene TRBJ2-2; a weak D match, TRBD2 (5 bases). The CDR3 runs to 13 residues. Germline assignment: CDR1 KGHSH and CDR2 LQKENI. With 6 bases removed from V and 7 bases from J, the gap between germline ends came to 12 bases. CDR3 sequence (DNA): TGTGCCAGCTCTCAAATACGGGACGGGGAGCTGTTTTTT. Its translation: CASSQIRDGELFF.

The chain uses TRBV9 and TRBJ1-1, with 7 bases lining up with TRBD1. Trimming removed 6 bases from V and 1 base from J; junction bases left unmatched: 15. This CDR3 spans 17 amino acids. Germline loops: CDR1 SGDLS, CDR2 YYNGEE. CDR3 sequence: CASTKDRTKPENTEAFF. CDR3 DNA sequence: TGTGCCAGCACCAAGGACAGGACGAAACCCGAGAACACTGAAGCTTTCTTT.

The chain recombines TRBV10-2 with TRBJ2-2, with 9 bases matching TRBD1. Germline values: CDR1 WSHSY, CDR2 SAAADI. With 2 bases clipped from V and 5 bases from J, the junction kept 3 bases outside the gene matches. The CDR3 is 15 amino acids. As DNA, the CDR3 is TGCGCCAGCAGTGAGGCCGGGACAGGGACCGGGGAGCTGTTTTTT. Residues: CASSEAGTGTGELFF.

The V gene is TRBV10-3, the J gene TRBJ2-1; 10 bases align to TRBD1. The CDR3 has 15 amino acids. Germline V CDR1 and CDR2: ENHRY, SYGVKD. Losses at the gene ends were 4 bases for V and 7 bases for J; bases not matched to a gene: 7. The CDR3 loop is CAISATGTGDNEQFF. CDR3 coding DNA: TGTGCCATCAGTGCTACCGGGACAGGGGATAATGAGCAGTTCTTC.